Many counts were recorded for the clone carrying this T cell receptor beta chain. Its antigen is undetermined. Individual cDNA molecules each received unique molecular identifiers attached to them. TCRdb fed the 5' RACE reads into MiXCR, producing one record per CDR3 protein. The data show under 80,000 distinct CDR3 sequences, about an eighth seen once. The sample is drawn from a study of early T cells in non-severe SARS-CoV-2 infection. Study information: Unsorted whole blood bulk RNA was sequenced, with unpaired chains.

General study findings and limits: A preference for anti-spike CD8 responses marked VDJdb matching, which missed private and CD4 specificities.

Specimen: whole blood. This TCR derives from an adult who was a healthcare worker with PCR-confirmed SARS-CoV-2 infection or an uninfected control (not recorded which).

DNA for the CDR3: TGCAGTGCTGCATGGACAGGGGAGGGAGGTGAGCAGTACTTC. Protein: CSAAWTGEGGEQYF. This sequence joins TRBV20-1 and TRBJ2-7, with 9 bases matching TRBD1. Germline trimming cut 5 bases from V and 7 bases from J; bases unmatched to any gene: 12. The CDR3 spans 14 residues. CDR1 and CDR2 from the germline V gene are DFQATT and SNEGSKA (reference sequence).